The entry below describes one T cell receptor beta chain. Here immunoSEQ multiplex PCR was the method, and the copy in TCRdb shows in-frame clones only, minus some. The table shows a few hundred thousand clones, with 86% occurring only once. The sample originates from a study of blood T cell repertoires in COVID-19. Study at large: The United States, Italy and Spain were the sources of the acute and convalescent COVID-19 samples. Sources were T cells, B-cell-depleted T cells, or PBMCs; the material itself was cDNA or gDNA.

CDR1 is SGHRS and CDR2 is YFSETQ in the germline V gene. The CDR3 is 12 residues long. The V end was cut by 2 bases, the J end by 5 bases, with 6 bases between. Seattle's cohort entered during active infection and was followed longitudinally. Sequenced material: peripheral blood. The origin of this receptor is a woman aged 60-70 years with COVID-19, enrolled during active disease. The V call is TRBV5-1, the J call TRBJ2-3; D ambiguous. The chain's CDR3 is CASSFPQDTQYF. Here the CDR3 DNA reads TGCGCCAGCAGCTTTCCCCAAGATACGCAGTATTTT. Variable domain in full (rest from reference TRBV5-1 and TRBJ2-3): KAGVTQTPRYLIKTRGQQVTLSCSPISGHRSVSWYQQTPGQGLQFLFEYFSETQRNKGNFPGRFSGRQFSNSRSEMNVSTLELGDSALYLCASSFPQDTQYFGPGTRLTVL.